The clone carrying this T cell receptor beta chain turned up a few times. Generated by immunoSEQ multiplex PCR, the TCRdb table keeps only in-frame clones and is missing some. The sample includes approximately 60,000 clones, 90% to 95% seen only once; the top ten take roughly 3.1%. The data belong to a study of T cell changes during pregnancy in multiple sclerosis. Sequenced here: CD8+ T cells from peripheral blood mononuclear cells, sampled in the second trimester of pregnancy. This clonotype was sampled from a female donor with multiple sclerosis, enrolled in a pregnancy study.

The CDR3: CAISGTLSREQYF. CDR3 coding DNA: TGTGCCATCAGTGGTACCCTTAGTCGCGAGCAGTACTTC. The chain combines TRBV10-3 with TRBJ2-7; D unclear. The germline CDR1 and CDR2 sequences are ENHRY and SYGVKD. This CDR3 comprises 13 residues. The V and J ends lost 4 bases and 6 bases respectively, with 13 bases between them.